The sequence of this TCR beta chain was determined in a study of cytomegalovirus exposure and HLA in healthy donors. Study-level background: Early on, a data release was issued that held 80 million or so unique TCRs from HLA-typed donors. Study-level points and caveats: A later analysis showed HLA-associated TCR beta chains outstripping equally common others in clonal expansion.

Both 60 Vbeta primers and 13 Jbeta primers went into the PCR. Original analysis: The count from a later analysis was 60 million to 85 million unique TCR beta chains, some 11 million of them shared. Clones were read by immunoSEQ multiplex PCR, and TCRdb kept only the in-frame ones, dropping some. Clone size and V and J calls were adopted from that table, with D and trimming inferred from the DNA. The profile shows about 160,000 clones, around 80% of them singletons. Remarks on this clone: Its matching antigen is unknown.

Trimming stripped 7 bases from V and 4 bases from J, with 13 bases between. The CDR3 covers 13 residues. The germline V gene encodes CDR1 LNHDA and CDR2 SQIVND (reference sequence). Specimen: PBMCs. This TCR derives from a girl aged 5-17 years in good health and CMV-seropositive. The rearrangement joins TRBV19 to TRBJ1-1, with D tentatively TRBD1 (5 bases). The CDR3 region is CASKGLRVTEAFF. The CDR3 DNA is TGTGCCAGTAAGGGACTAAGGGTCACTGAAGCTTTCTTT.